This is a list of T cell receptor beta chains from one sample in a study of blood T cells in healthy people across ages. MiXCR, run by TCRdb on the 5' RACE reads, gives a single entry per CDR3 protein. The data hold around 500,000 distinct CDR3 sequences, with roughly a quarter observed a single time. These data were also reused for a study on T cells of mothers and their children.

The sequenced material came from blood. Every receptor here comes from a boy aged 2 to 9 in good health. The conserved cysteine and the conserved F or W are not part of the CDR3 here. The D gene is left open where the match is weak.

>TRBV5-4|TRBD2|TRBJ2-3
ASSGMTSGIDTQY
>TRBV20-1|TRBD1|TRBJ1-2
SARQVFRRQGEKTYGYT
>TRBV12-5|NA|TRBJ2-7
ASGLGTPYEQY
>TRBV7-9|NA|TRBJ2-1
ASSWEGGPSSYNEQF
>TRBV5-1|NA|TRBJ2-5
ASSLLGSLETQY
>TRBV29-1|TRBD2|TRBJ2-1
SVERGGWNEQF
>TRBV18|NA|TRBJ2-1
ASSPNPTGTYYNEQF
>TRBV20-1|TRBD1|TRBJ2-3
SAPPGTGVDTQY
>TRBV28|TRBD1|TRBJ1-2
ASSLGDRANGYT
>TRBV7-9|TRBD2|TRBJ2-1
ASGELAGGYNEQF
>TRBV15|TRBD1|TRBJ2-7
ATSRELPGGNEQY
>TRBV12-3/TRBV12-4|NA|TRBJ1-3
ASRPGISGNTIY
>TRBV12-3/TRBV12-4|TRBD1|TRBJ2-7
ASRKTGRPYEQY
>TRBV5-1|TRBD1|TRBJ2-5
ASSLVGTVETQY
>TRBV7-9|NA|TRBJ2-3
ASSWGRRVSTDTQY
>TRBV5-4|NA|TRBJ2-4
ASNKQDGEGNIQY
>TRBV7-9|TRBD1|TRBJ1-2
ASSRDRGLEAYT
>TRBV10-3|TRBD2|TRBJ2-7
AISKGLADEQY
>TRBV7-8|NA|NA
ASSLASGGGRETQY
>TRBV30|TRBD2|TRBJ2-1
AWGQLAGVTYNEQF
>TRBV4-1|NA|TRBJ2-1
ASSSELLSSYNEQF
>TRBV15|NA|TRBJ1-5
ATRDKSNQPQH
>TRBV20-1|TRBD1|TRBJ2-4
SARGTGYHIV
>TRBV15|TRBD1|TRBJ2-2
AIPRTGDTGELF
>TRBV14|TRBD2|TRBJ2-1
ASSQVRELKRF
>TRBV6-5|NA|TRBJ2-7
ASSYEGAGVEQY
>TRBV12-5|TRBD2|TRBJ2-7
ASGSPTGTSGRSAYEQY
>TRBV6-2/TRBV6-3|TRBD1|TRBJ1-6
ASGITGGNSPLH
>TRBV4-1|TRBD2|TRBJ2-7
ASSQDLGGAGYEQY
>TRBV4-3|NA|TRBJ2-1
ASSQVRAGFVQGYNEQF
>TRBV7-8|TRBD1|TRBJ2-5
ASSLGGQTQETQY
>TRBV21-1|NA|TRBJ2-5
ASSLTGAPEETQY
>TRBV10-3|NA|TRBJ2-2
AISETEDFVGELF
>TRBV6-6|NA|TRBJ2-2
ASRSITGELF
>TRBV9|TRBD1|TRBJ2-7
ASTQDRGGYEQY
>TRBV5-1|NA|TRBJ1-3
ATRQDFSGNTIY
>TRBV7-2|TRBD2|TRBJ2-7
ASSSISGSNYEQY
>TRBV28|TRBD1|TRBJ2-7
ASSAALDRQNSYEQY
>TRBV4-3|TRBD2|TRBJ2-7
ASSPGTSGNYEQY
>TRBV6-1|NA|TRBJ1-2
ASSEEDYTANYGYT
>TRBV29-1|NA|TRBJ2-2
SVEWNTGELF
>TRBV9|TRBD2|TRBJ2-5
ASSVGGLAGGLQETQY